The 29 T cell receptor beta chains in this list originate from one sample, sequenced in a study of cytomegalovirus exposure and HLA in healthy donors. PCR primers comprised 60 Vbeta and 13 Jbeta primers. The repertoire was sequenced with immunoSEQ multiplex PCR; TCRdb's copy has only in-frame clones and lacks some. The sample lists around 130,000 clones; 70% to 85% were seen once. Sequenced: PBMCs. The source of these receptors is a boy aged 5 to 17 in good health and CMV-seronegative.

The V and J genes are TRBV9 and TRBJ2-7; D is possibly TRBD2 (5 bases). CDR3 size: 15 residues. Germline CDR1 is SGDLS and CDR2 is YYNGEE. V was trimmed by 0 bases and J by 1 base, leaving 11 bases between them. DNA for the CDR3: TGTGCCAGCAGCGTAGACCCAGGAGGATCCTACGAGCAGTACTTC. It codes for CASSVDPGGSYEQYF.

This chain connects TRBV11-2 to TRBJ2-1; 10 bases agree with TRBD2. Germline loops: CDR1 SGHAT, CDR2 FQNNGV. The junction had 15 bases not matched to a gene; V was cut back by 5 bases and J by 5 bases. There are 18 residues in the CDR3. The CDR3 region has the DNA TGTGCCAGCAGCCCCCGGTGGGGTGGAGCGGGAGGGAACAATGAGCAGTTCTTC. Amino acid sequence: CASSPRWGGAGGNNEQFF.

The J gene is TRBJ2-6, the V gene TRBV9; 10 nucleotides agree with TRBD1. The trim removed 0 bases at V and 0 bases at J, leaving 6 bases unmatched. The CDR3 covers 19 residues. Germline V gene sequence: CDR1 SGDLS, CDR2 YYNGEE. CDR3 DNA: TGTGCCAGCAGCGTAGAGGAGGGACAGGGGACCTCTGGGGCCAACGTCCTGACTTTC. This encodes CASSVEEGQGTSGANVLTF.

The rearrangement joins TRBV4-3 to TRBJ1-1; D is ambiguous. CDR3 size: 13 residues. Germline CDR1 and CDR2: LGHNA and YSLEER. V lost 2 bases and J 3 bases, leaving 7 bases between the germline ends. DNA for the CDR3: TGCGCCAGCAGCCAAACCGGGTACACTGAAGCTTTCTTT. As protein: CASSQTGYTEAFF.

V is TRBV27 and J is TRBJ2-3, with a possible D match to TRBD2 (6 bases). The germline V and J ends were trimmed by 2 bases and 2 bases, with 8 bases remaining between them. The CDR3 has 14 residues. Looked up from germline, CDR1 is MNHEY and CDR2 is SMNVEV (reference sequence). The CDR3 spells CASSLRDSTDTQYF. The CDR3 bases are TGTGCCAGCAGTTTAAGGGACTCCACAGATACGCAGTATTTT.

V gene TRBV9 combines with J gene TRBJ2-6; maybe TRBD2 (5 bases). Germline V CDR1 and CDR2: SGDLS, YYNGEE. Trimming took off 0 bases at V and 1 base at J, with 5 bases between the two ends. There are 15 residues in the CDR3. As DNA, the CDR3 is TGTGCCAGCAGCGTAGCGGGGTCTGGGGCCAACGTCCTGACTTTC. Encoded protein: CASSVAGSGANVLTF.

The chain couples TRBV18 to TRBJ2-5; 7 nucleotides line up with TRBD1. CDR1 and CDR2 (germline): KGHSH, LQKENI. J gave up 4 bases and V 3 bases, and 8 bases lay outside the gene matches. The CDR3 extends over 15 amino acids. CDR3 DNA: TGTGCCAGCTCACCCGGTCCTGAGGGGGCAGAGACCCAGTACTTC. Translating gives CASSPGPEGAETQYF.

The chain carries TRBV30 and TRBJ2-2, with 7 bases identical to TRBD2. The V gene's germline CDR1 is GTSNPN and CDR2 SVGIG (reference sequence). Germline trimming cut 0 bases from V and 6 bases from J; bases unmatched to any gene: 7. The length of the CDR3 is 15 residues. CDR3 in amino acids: CAWSVLAGVSGELFF. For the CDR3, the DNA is TGTGCCTGGAGTGTACTCGCGGGAGTGTCCGGGGAGCTGTTTTTT.

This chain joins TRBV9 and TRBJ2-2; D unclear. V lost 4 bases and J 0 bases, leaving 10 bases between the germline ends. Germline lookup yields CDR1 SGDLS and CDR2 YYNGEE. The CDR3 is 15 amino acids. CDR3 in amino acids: CASSSDTSNTGELFF. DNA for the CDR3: TGTGCCAGCAGCAGCGATACCTCGAACACCGGGGAGCTGTTTTTT. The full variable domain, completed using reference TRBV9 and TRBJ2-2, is DSGVTQTPKHLITATGQRVTLRCSPRSGDLSVYWYQQSLDQGLQFLIQYYNGEERAKGNILERFSAQQFPDLHSELNLSSLELGDSALYFCASSSDTSNTGELFFGEGSRLTVL.

CDR3: CAWSVRSGGYTF. The CDR3 DNA follows: TGTGCCTGGAGTGTACGATCGGGGGGCTACACCTTC. The V and J genes are TRBV30 and TRBJ1-2; D unclear. V was clipped by 0 bases and J by 8 bases, with 10 bases between them. The CDR3 extends over 12 amino acids. Germline CDR1 and CDR2: GTSNPN and SVGIG (reference sequence).

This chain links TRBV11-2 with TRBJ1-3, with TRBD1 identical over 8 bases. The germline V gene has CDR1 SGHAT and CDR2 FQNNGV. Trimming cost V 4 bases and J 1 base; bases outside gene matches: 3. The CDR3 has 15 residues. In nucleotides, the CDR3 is TGTGCCAGCAGCTCGGACAGGGCTTCTGGAAACACCATATATTTT. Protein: CASSSDRASGNTIYF.

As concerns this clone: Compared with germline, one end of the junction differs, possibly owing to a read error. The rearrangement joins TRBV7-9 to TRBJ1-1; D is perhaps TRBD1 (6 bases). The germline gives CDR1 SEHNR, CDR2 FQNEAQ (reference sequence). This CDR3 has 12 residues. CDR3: CSSSFTDREAFF. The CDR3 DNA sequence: TGTTCCAGCAGCTTTACCGACAGGGAAGCTTTCTTT.

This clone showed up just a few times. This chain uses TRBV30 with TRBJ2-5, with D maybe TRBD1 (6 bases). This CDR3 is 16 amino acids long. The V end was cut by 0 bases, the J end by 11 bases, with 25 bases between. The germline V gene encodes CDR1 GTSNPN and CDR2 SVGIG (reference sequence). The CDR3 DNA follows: TGTGCCTGGAGTGTACCTTGGGACACCGCCCTTAGGGAGCAGTACTTC. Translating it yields CAWSVPWDTALREQYF. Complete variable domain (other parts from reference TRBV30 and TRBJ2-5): SQTIHQWPATLVQPVGSPLSLECTVEGTSNPNLYWYRQAAGRGLQLLFYSVGIGQISSEVPQNLSASRPQDRQFILSSKKLLLSDSGFYLCAWSVPWDTALREQYFGPGTRLLVL.

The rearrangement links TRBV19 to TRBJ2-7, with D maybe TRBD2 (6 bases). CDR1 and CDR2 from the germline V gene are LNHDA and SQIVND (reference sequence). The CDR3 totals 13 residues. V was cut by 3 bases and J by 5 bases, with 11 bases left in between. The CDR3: CASSIEEGNEQYF. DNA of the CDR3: TGTGCCAGTAGTATCGAGGAGGGGAACGAGCAGTACTTC.

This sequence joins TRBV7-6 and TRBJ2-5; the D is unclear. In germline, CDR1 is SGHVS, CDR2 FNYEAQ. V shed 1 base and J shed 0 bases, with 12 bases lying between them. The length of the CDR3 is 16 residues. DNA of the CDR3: TGTGCCAGCAGCTTAGTTGGTGGAGCGTACCAAGAGACCCAGTACTTC. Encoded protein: CASSLVGGAYQETQYF.

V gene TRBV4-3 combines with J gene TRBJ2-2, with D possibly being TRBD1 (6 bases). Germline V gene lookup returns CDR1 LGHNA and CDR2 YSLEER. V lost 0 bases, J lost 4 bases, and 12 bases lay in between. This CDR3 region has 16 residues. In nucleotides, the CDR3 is TGCGCCAGCAGCCAAGATGAACAGGGAGTCACCGGGGAGCTGTTTTTT. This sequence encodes CASSQDEQGVTGELFF.

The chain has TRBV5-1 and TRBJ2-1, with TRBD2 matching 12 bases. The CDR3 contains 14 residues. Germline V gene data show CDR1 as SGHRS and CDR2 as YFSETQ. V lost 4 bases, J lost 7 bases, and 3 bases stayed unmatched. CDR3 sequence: CASSPGTSGNEQFF. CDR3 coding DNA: TGCGCCAGCAGCCCCGGGACTAGCGGGAATGAGCAGTTCTTC.

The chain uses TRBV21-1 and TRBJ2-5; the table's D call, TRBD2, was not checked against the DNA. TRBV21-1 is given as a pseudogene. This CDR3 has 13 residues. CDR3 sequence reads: CASSKRVGETQYF. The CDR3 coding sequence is TGTGCCAGCAGCAAGAGGGTTGGGGAGACCCAGTACTTC.

The CDR3 region is CASRNGDRHDYEQYF. DNA for the CDR3: TGTGCCAGTAGAAATGGGGACAGGCACGACTACGAGCAGTACTTC. The chain has TRBV19 and TRBJ2-7; TRBD1 matches 8 bases. The CDR3 loop spans 15 amino acids. Looked up from germline, CDR1 is LNHDA and CDR2 is SQIVND (reference sequence). After removal of 6 bases from V and 3 bases from J, the junction contained 10 bases not matched to a gene.

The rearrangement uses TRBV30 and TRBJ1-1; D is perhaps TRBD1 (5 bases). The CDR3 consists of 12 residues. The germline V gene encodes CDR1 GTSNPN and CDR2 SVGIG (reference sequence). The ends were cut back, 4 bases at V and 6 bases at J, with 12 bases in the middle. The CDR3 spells CAWTSGGPEAFF. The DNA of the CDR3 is TGTGCCTGGACAAGCGGGGGACCTGAAGCTTTCTTT.

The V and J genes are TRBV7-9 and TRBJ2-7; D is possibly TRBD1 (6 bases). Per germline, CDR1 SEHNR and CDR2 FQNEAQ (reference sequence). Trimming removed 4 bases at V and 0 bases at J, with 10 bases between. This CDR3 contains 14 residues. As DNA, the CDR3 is TGTGCCAGCAGCTCCGGGACATTCTCCTACGAGCAGTACTTC. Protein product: CASSSGTFSYEQYF.

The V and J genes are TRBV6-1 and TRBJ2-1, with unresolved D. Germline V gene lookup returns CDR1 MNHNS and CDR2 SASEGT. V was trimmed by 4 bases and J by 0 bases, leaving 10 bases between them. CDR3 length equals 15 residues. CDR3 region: CASSVVGGSYNEQFF. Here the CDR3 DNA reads TGTGCCAGCAGTGTGGTTGGCGGCTCCTACAATGAGCAGTTCTTC.

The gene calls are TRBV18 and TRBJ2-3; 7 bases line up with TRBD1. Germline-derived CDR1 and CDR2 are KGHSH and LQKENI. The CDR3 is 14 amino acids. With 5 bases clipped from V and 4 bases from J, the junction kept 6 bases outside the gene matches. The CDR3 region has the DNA TGTGCCAGCTCAAAGGGGACAGCGGCAGATACGCAGTATTTT. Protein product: CASSKGTAADTQYF.

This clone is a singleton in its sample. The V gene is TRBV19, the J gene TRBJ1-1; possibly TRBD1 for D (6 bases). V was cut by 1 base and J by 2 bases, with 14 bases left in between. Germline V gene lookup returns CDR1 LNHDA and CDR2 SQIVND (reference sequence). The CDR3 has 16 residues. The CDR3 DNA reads TGTGCCAGTAGTATAGTAAGTTTAGGGGGAAACACTGAAGCTTTCTTT. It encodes CASSIVSLGGNTEAFF.

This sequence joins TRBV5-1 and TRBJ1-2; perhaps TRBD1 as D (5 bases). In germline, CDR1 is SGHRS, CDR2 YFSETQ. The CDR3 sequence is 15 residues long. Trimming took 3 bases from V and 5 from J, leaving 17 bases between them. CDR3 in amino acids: CASSSEMTEYYGYTF. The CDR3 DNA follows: TGCGCCAGCAGCTCGGAGATGACAGAATATTATGGCTACACCTTC.

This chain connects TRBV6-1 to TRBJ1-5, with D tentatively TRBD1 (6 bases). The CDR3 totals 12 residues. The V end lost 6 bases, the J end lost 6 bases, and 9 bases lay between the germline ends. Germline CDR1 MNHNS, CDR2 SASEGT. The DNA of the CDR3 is TGTGCCAGCAGGGGGGCCGGTCAGCCCCAGCATTTT. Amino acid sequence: CASRGAGQPQHF.

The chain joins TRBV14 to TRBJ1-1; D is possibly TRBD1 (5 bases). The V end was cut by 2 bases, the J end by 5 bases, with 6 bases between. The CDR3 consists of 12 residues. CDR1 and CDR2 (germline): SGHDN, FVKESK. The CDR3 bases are TGTGCCAGCAGCCAACGGGGGACTGAAGCTTTCTTT. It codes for CASSQRGTEAFF.

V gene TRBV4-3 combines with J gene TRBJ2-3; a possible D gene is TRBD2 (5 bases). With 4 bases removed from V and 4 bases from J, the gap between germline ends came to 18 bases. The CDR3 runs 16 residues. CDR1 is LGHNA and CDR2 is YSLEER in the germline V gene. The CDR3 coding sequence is TGCGCCAGCAGCCCCGCGGCTTGGGGAGAGGCAGATACGCAGTATTTT. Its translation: CASSPAAWGEADTQYF.

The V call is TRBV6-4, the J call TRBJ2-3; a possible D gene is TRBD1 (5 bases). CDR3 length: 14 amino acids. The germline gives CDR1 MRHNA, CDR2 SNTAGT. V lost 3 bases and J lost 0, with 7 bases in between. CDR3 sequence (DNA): TGTGCCAGCAGTGAAGGACATAGCACAGATACGCAGTATTTT. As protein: CASSEGHSTDTQYF.